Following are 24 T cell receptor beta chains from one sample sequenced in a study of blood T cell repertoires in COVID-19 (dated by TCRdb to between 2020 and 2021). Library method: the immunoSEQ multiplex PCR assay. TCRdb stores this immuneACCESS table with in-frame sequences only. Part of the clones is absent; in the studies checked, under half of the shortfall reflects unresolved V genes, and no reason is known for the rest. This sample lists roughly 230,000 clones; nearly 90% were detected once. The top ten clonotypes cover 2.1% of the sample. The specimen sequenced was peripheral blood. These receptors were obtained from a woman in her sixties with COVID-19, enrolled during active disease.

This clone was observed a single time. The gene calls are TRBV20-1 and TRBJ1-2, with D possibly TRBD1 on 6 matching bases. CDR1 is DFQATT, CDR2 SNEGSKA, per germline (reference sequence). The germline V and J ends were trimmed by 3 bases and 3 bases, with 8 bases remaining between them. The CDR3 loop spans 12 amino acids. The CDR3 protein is CSASAGDYGYTF. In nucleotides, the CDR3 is TGCAGTGCTAGTGCAGGGGACTATGGCTACACCTTC.

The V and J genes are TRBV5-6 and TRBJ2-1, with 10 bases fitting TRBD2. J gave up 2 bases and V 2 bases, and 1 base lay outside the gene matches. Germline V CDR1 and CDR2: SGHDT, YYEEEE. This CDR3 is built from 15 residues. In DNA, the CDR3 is TGTGCCAGCAGCTTAAGCGGGGGGGCCTACAATGAGCAGTTCTTC. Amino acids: CASSLSGGAYNEQFF.

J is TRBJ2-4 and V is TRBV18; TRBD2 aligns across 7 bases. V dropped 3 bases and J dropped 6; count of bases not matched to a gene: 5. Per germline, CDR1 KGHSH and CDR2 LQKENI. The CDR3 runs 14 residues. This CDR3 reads CASSPGTGGNIQYF. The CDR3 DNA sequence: TGTGCCAGCTCACCCGGCACGGGGGGAAACATTCAGTACTTC.

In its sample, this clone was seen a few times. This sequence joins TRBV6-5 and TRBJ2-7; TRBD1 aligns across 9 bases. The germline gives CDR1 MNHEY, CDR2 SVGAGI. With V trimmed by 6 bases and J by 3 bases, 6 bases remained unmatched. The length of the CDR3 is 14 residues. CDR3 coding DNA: TGTGCCAGCAGCAGGACAGGGGTGGACTACGAGCAGTACTTC. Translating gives CASSRTGVDYEQYF.

The CDR3 is CASSQDANRGQGEGYTF. DNA of the CDR3: TGCGCCAGCAGCCAAGACGCCAACCGGGGACAGGGCGAGGGCTACACCTTC. The chain combines TRBV4-1 with TRBJ1-2; 9 nucleotides match TRBD1. J lost 8 bases, V lost 0 bases, and 13 bases had no gene match. CDR3 size: 17 residues. Germline V gene lookup returns CDR1 MGHRA and CDR2 YSYEKL.

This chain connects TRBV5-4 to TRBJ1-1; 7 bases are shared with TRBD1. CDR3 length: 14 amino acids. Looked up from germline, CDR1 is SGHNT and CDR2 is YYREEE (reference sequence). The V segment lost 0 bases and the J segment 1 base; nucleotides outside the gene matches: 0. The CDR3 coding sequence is TGTGCCAGCAGCTTGGACAGGGGGAACACTGAAGCTTTCTTT. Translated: CASSLDRGNTEAFF.

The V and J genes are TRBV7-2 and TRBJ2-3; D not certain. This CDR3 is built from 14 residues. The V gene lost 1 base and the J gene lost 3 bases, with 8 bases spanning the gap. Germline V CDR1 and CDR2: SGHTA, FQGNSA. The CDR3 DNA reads TGTGCCAGCAGCTTAGTATTAGTAACAGATACGCAGTATTTT. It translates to CASSLVLVTDTQYF.

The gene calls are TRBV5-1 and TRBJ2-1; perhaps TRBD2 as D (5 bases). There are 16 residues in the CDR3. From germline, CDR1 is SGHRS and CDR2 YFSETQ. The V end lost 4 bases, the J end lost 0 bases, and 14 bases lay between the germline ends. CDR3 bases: TGCGCCAGCAGCACCGGCGGGTTGAGCTCCTACAATGAGCAGTTCTTC. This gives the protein CASSTGGLSSYNEQFF.

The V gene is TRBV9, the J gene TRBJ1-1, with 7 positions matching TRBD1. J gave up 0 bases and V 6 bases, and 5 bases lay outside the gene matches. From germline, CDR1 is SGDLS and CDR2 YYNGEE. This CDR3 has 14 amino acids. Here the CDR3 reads CASNYRGMNTEAFF. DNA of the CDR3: TGTGCCAGCAATTACAGGGGTATGAACACTGAAGCTTTCTTT.

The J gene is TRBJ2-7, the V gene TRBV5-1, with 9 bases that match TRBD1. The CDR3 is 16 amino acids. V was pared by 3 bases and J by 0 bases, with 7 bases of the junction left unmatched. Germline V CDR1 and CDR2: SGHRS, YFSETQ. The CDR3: CASSSLTGGNSYEQYF. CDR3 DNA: TGCGCCAGCAGCTCTCTGACAGGGGGAAACTCCTACGAGCAGTACTTC.

The CDR3 nucleotides read TGCAGCGTTGGGGACAGGGGAGTTGGGGGCACTGAAGCTTTCTTT. This codes for CSVGDRGVGGTEAFF. The chain combines TRBV29-1 with TRBJ1-1; 10 nucleotides agree with TRBD1. Per germline, CDR1 SQVTM and CDR2 ANQGSEA. With V trimmed by 4 bases and J by 4 bases, 9 bases remained unmatched. This CDR3 has 15 amino acids.

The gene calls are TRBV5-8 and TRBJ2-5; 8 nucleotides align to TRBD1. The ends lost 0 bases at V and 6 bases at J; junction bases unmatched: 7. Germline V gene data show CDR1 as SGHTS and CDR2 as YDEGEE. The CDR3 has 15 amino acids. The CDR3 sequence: CASSLETGAAKTQYF. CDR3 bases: TGTGCCAGCAGCTTGGAGACAGGGGCAGCGAAGACCCAGTACTTC.

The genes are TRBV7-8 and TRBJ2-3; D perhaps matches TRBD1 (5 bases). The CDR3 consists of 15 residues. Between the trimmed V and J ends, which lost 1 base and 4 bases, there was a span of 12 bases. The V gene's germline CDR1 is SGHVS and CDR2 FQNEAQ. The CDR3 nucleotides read TGTGCCAGCAGCTTAGGAGGCCTAGGGGCAGATACGCAGTATTTT. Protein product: CASSLGGLGADTQYF. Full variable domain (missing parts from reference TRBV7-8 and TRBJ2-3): GAGVSQSPRYKVAKRGQDVALRCDPISGHVSLFWYQQALGQGPEFLTYFQNEAQLDKSGLPSDRFFAERPEGSVSTLKIQRTQQEDSAVYLCASSLGGLGADTQYFGPGTRLTVL.

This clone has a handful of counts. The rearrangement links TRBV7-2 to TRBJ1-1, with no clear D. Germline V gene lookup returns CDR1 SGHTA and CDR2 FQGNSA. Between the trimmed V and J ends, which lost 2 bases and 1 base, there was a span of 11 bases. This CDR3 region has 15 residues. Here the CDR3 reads CASSLFFIQNTEAFF. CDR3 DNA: TGTGCCAGCAGCTTATTTTTCATACAGAACACTGAAGCTTTCTTT.

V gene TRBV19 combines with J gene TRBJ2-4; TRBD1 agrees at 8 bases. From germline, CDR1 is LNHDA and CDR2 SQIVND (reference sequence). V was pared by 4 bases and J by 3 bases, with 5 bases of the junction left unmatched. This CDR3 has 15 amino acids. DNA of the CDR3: TGTGCCAGTAGTAACAGGGGGTATGGCAAAAACATTCAGTACTTC. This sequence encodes CASSNRGYGKNIQYF.

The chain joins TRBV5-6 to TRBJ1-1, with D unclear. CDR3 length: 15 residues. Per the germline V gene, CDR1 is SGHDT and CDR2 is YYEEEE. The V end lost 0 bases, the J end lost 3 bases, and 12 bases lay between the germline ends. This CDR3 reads CASSLGGRAHTEAFF. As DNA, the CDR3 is TGTGCCAGCAGCTTGGGAGGGAGGGCGCACACTGAAGCTTTCTTT.

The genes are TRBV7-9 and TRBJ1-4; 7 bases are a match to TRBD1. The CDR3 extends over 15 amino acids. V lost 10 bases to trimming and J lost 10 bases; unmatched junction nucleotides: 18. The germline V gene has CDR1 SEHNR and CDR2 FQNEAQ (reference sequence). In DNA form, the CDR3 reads TGTGCCACCAATCAGGGGGGACTGAAATACGGAAAACTGTTTTTT. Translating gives CATNQGGLKYGKLFF.

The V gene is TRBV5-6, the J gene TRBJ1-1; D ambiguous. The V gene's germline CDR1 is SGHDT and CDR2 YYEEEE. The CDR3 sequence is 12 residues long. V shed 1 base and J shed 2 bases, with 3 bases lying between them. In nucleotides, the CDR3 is TGTGCCAGCAGCTTGCTTAACACTGAAGCTTTCTTT. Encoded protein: CASSLLNTEAFF.

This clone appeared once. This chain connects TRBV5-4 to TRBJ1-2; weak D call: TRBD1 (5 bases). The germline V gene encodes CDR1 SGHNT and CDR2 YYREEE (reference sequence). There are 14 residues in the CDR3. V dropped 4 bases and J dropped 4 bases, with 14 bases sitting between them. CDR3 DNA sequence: TGTGCCAGCAGCCAAGGAATAGGGGTCTATGGCTACACCTTC. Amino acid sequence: CASSQGIGVYGYTF.

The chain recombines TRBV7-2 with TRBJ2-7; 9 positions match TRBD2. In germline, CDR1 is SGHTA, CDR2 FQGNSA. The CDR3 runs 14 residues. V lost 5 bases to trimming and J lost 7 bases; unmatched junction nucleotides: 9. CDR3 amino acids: CASSERGAPWEQYF. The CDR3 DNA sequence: TGTGCCAGCAGCGAGCGGGGGGCCCCATGGGAGCAGTACTTC.

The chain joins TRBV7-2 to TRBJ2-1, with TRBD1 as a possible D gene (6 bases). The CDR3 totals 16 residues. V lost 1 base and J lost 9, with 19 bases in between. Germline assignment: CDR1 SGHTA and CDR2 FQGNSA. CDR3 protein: CASSLGGTHKPPEQFF. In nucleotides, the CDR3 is TGTGCCAGCAGCTTAGGGGGGACACACAAGCCCCCTGAGCAGTTCTTC.

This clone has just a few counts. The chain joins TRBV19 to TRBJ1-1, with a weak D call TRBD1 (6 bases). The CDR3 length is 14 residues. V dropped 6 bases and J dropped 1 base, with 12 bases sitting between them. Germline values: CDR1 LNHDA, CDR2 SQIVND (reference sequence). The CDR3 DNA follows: TGTGCCAGTAGAACGGGACACACGAACACTGAAGCTTTCTTT. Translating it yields CASRTGHTNTEAFF. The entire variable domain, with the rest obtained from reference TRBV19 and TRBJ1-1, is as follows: DGGITQSPKYLFRKEGQNVTLSCEQNLNHDAMYWYRQDPGQGLRLIYYSQIVNDFQKGDIAEGYSVSREKKESFPLTVTSAQKNPTAFYLCASRTGHTNTEAFFGQGTRLTVV.

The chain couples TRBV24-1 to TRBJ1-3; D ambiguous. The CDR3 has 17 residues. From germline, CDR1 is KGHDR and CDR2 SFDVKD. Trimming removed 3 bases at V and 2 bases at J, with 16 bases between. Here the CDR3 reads CATSDRLGQAPGNTIYF. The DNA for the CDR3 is TGTGCCACCAGTGATCGTCTGGGCCAAGCTCCTGGAAACACCATATATTTT.

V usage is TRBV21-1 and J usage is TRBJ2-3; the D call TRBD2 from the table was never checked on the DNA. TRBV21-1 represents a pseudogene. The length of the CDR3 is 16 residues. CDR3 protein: CASSPWMEYGTDTQYF. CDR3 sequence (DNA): TGTGCCAGCAGCCCCTGGATGGAGTATGGCACAGATACGCAGTATTTT.